The clone carrying this T cell receptor (beta chain) was counted a single time. Its specificity is not known. The data stem from a study of cytomegalovirus exposure and HLA in healthy donors. CDR3 length: 15 residues. Germline V gene sequence: CDR1 SSHAT, CDR2 FNYEAQ (reference sequence). 60 Vbeta and 13 Jbeta primers were used in PCR. Using immunoSEQ multiplex PCR, the repertoire was profiled, and TCRdb retains in-frame clones only, with some absent. The sample includes about 94,000 clones, over 60% of them seen just once. Regarding the study as a whole: A few V segments could not be told apart, such as TRBV6-2 and TRBV6-3, and were left out.

When sampled, the donors appeared nominally healthy, though they likely had unrecorded immune exposures. The source is a man aged 30 to 39 in good health and CMV-seronegative. This sequence joins TRBV7-7 and TRBJ2-1; weak D call: TRBD2 (6 bases). The specimen sequenced was PBMCs. CDR3 nucleotide sequence: TGTGCTAGCGGCTTAGGGGCAGGGTTATACAATGAGCAGTTCTTC. Its translation: CASGLGAGLYNEQFF. The whole variable domain, remainder taken from reference TRBV7-7 and TRBJ2-1, is GAGVSQSPRYKVTKRGQDVTLRCDPISSHATLYWYQQALGQGPEFLTYFNYEAQPDKSGLPSDRFSAERPEGSISTLTIQRTEQRDSAMYRCASGLGAGLYNEQFFGPGTRLTVL.